The entry that follows covers one T cell receptor beta chain sequence. Random-hexamer reverse transcription was applied to roughly 0.45 to 1 ug RNA. A single record per CDR3 protein comes from TCRdb applying MiXCR to the immunoSEQ multiplex PCR reads. The sample has around 230,000 distinct CDR3 sequences; 95% are singletons. The J segment lost 4 bases and the V segment lost 4 bases, leaving 5 bases of the junction unmatched. This CDR3 has 14 residues. CDR1 and CDR2 from the germline V gene are LGHDT and YNNKEL (reference sequence). This sample stems from a study of CD8 T cells in Susac syndrome. The chain links TRBV3-1 to TRBJ1-1; 8 nucleotides agree with TRBD1. Sequenced: CD4+ T cells from PBMCs. The receptor comes from a human donor with multiple sclerosis. In DNA, the CDR3 is TGTGCCAGCAGCCTCGGGACAGGAGGCACTGAAGCTTTCTTT. Residues: CASSLGTGGTEAFF.